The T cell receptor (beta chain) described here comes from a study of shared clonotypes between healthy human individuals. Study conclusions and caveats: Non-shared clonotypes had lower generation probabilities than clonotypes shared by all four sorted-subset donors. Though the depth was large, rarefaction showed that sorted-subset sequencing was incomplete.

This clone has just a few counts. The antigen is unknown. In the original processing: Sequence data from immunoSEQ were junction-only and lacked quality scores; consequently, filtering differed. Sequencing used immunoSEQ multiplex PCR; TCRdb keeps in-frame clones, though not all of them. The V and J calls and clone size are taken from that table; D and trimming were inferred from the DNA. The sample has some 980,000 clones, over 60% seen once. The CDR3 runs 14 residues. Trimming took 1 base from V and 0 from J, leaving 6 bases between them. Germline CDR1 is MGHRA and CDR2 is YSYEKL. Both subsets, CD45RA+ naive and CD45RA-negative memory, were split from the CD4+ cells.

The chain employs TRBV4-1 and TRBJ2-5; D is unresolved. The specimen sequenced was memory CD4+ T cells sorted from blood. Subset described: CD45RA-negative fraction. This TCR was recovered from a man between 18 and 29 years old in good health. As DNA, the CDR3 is TGCGCCAGCAGCCAAGTCACGTACCAAGAGACCCAGTACTTC. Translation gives CASSQVTYQETQYF.